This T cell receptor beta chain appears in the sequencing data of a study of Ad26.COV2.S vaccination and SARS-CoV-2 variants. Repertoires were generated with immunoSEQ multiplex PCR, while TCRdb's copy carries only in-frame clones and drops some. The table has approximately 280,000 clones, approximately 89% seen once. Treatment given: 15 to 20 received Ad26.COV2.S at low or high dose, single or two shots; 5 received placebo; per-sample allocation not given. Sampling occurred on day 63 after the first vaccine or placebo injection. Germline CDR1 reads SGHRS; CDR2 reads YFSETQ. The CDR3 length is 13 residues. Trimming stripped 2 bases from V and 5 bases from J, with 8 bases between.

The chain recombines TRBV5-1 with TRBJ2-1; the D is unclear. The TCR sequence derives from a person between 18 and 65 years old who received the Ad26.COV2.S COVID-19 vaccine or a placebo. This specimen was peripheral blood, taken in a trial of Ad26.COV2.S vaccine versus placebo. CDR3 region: CASSFLLDNEQFF. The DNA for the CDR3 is TGCGCCAGCAGCTTTTTACTGGACAATGAGCAGTTCTTC.